This TCR beta chain originates from a study of T cell repertoires in cytomegalovirus infection. Background on the study: Used in the study were CMV epitopes, some recently identified and HLA-C-restricted, others well-studied and HLA-B-restricted. Signatures in public TCR beta sequences pointed to both CMV infection and matching HLA type.

This clonotype was seen only a few times. What it recognizes is unknown. Trimming pared 2 bases from V and 8 bases from J, leaving 12 bases between. Per germline, CDR1 MNHNS and CDR2 SASEGT. The CDR3 runs to 13 residues. TCRdb redid the calling of the reads with MiXCR, one entry per CDR3 protein. The sample consists of 80,000 or so distinct CDR3 sequences, roughly a quarter of them appearing once. The chain is built from TRBV6-1 and TRBJ1-2; TRBD1 is a possible D gene (6 bases). This receptor was taken from a human donor in good health (CMV status not recorded). Some clones in this sample may be carry-over from other donors' samples. Here the sequenced sample was CD8+ T cells from cultured PBMCs, taken from culture after CMV antigen stimulation. CDR3 protein: CASSEWGLEGYTF. CDR3 nucleotide sequence: TGTGCCAGCAGTGAATGGGGGCTAGAAGGCTACACCTTC.